One sample yielded the 20 T cell receptor beta chains listed below, sequenced in a study of OX40 agonist ivuxolimab in advanced cancers. The table came from immunoSEQ multiplex PCR; TCRdb's copy has only in-frame clones and leaves some out. The data hold some 99,000 clones, with roughly 94% observed a single time. The specimen comprised CD4+ or CD8+ T cells sorted from blood, sampled in a trial of the OX40 agonist ivuxolimab. These TCRs come from an adult with an advanced solid tumor such as melanoma, head and neck, liver or kidney cancer.

This chain connects TRBV25-1 to TRBJ1-1, with D perhaps TRBD1 (6 bases). V gave up 1 base and J gave up 1 base, with 10 bases separating them. The germline V gene encodes CDR1 MGHDK and CDR2 SYGVNS. The CDR3 consists of 15 residues. DNA for the CDR3: TGTGCCAGCAGTGAATGGGGGGCGGGGAACACTGAAGCTTTCTTT. Amino acids: CASSEWGAGNTEAFF.

J is TRBJ1-2 and V is TRBV7-9; TRBD1 matches at 7 bases. The J segment lost 1 base and the V segment lost 4 bases, leaving 6 bases of the junction unmatched. The V gene's germline CDR1 is SEHNR and CDR2 FQNEAQ (reference sequence). The CDR3 has 15 amino acids. The CDR3 DNA follows: TGTGCCAGCAGCTCATGGGGGACAGATAACTATGGCTACACCTTC. This encodes CASSSWGTDNYGYTF.

This clone was seen just once. DNA for the CDR3: TGTGCCAGCTCAGCCTCCGACAGGGGTAGAAACACCATATATTTT. Translating gives CASSASDRGRNTIYF. The chain joins TRBV18 to TRBJ1-3, with 8 positions matching TRBD1. This CDR3 is built from 15 residues. J lost 5 bases, V lost 5 bases, and 8 bases had no gene match. Germline V lookup: CDR1 KGHSH, CDR2 LQKENI.

The genes are TRBV9 and TRBJ1-4; perhaps TRBD1 as D (5 bases). V was trimmed by 0 bases and J by 7 bases, leaving 7 bases between them. Germline V gene sequence: CDR1 SGDLS, CDR2 YYNGEE. This CDR3 is built from 13 residues. CDR3 sequence: CASSVGGGEKLFF. Here the CDR3 DNA reads TGTGCCAGCAGCGTAGGGGGCGGTGAAAAACTGTTTTTT. Variable domain in full (rest from reference TRBV9 and TRBJ1-4): DSGVTQTPKHLITATGQRVTLRCSPRSGDLSVYWYQQSLDQGLQFLIQYYNGEERAKGNILERFSAQQFPDLHSELNLSSLELGDSALYFCASSVGGGEKLFFGSGTQLSVL.

The chain has TRBV13 and TRBJ2-7; TRBD1 matches at 8 bases. Germline CDR1 PRHDT, CDR2 FYEKMQ (reference sequence). The CDR3 is 15 residues long. The ends lost 5 bases at V and 3 bases at J; junction bases unmatched: 9. The CDR3 loop reads CASSQQGAPRYEQYF. The CDR3 nucleotides are TGTGCCAGCAGCCAGCAGGGGGCGCCGCGCTACGAGCAGTACTTC.

CDR3 DNA: TGTGCCAGTAGTATCAGTAGGGTTTGGGGGACTGAAGCTTTCTTT. It encodes CASSISRVWGTEAFF. The genes are TRBV19 and TRBJ1-1, with D possibly being TRBD1 (5 bases). This CDR3 is 15 amino acids long. Germline V gene data show CDR1 as LNHDA and CDR2 as SQIVND (reference sequence). V gave up 3 bases and J gave up 5 bases, with 16 bases separating them. Filled out from reference TRBV19 and TRBJ1-1, the complete variable domain reads DGGITQSPKYLFRKEGQNVTLSCEQNLNHDAMYWYRQDPGQGLRLIYYSQIVNDFQKGDIAEGYSVSREKKESFPLTVTSAQKNPTAFYLCASSISRVWGTEAFFGQGTRLTVV.

This chain links TRBV28 with TRBJ2-7, with D possibly TRBD1 on 6 matching bases. The germline V gene encodes CDR1 MDHEN and CDR2 SYDVKM. The germline V and J ends were trimmed by 6 bases and 7 bases, with 22 bases remaining between them. There are 15 residues in the CDR3. In DNA form, the CDR3 reads TGTGCCAGCAGAACCTCCGGGACACCGGTTTGGGAGCAGTACTTC. Protein sequence: CASRTSGTPVWEQYF.

This clone was detected once. The chain has TRBV18 and TRBJ1-4; perhaps TRBD1 as D (6 bases). The CDR3 runs to 14 residues. Germline lookup yields CDR1 KGHSH and CDR2 LQKENI. Trimming took 5 bases from V and 2 from J, leaving 9 bases between them. As DNA, the CDR3 is TGTGCCAGCTCAACCGGACAGACTAATGAAAAACTGTTTTTT. Protein: CASSTGQTNEKLFF.

V is TRBV28 and J is TRBJ1-5, with a weak D call TRBD1 (6 bases). Germline-derived CDR1 and CDR2 are MDHEN and SYDVKM. This CDR3 has 18 residues. V gave up 10 bases and J gave up 2 bases, with 27 bases separating them. CDR3 nucleotide sequence: TGTGCCAACGGGGAGGCAGGCCTAGCCGGGGGGCGCAATCAGCCCCAGCATTTT. As protein: CANGEAGLAGGRNQPQHF.

The rearrangement links TRBV9 to TRBJ2-7; possible D gene TRBD2, 6 bases. The CDR3 is made up of 14 amino acids. Looked up from germline, CDR1 is SGDLS and CDR2 is YYNGEE. Trimming stripped 0 bases from V and 4 bases from J, with 11 bases between. The CDR3 protein is CASSVGGDQYEQYF. CDR3 DNA: TGTGCCAGCAGCGTAGGGGGGGACCAATACGAGCAGTACTTC.

The chain has TRBV6-5 and TRBJ1-6, with D possibly TRBD1 on 5 matching bases. Per the germline V gene, CDR1 is MNHEY and CDR2 is SVGAGI. V was shortened by 2 bases and J by 7 bases, with 15 bases between the two germline ends. The CDR3 runs to 16 residues. The CDR3 nucleotides are TGTGCCAGCAGTTACGTCGGAGGGGAGGGGAATTCACCCCTCCACTTT. It yields the protein CASSYVGGEGNSPLHF.

V usage is TRBV5-1 and J usage is TRBJ1-2, with TRBD1 matching over 10 bases. Germline lookup yields CDR1 SGHRS and CDR2 YFSETQ. The V segment lost 3 bases and the J segment 2 bases; nucleotides outside the gene matches: 1. The CDR3 has 14 residues. The CDR3 DNA follows: TGCGCCAGCAGCTCGGGACAGGGGAACTATGGCTACACCTTC. Amino acids: CASSSGQGNYGYTF.

The chain is built from TRBV5-4 and TRBJ2-7; perhaps TRBD1 as D (5 bases). The germline CDR1 and CDR2 sequences are SGHNT and YYREEE (reference sequence). The CDR3 length is 15 residues. V was shortened by 4 bases and J by 1 base, with 15 bases between the two germline ends. The CDR3 region is CASSIDRFRSYEQYF. CDR3 sequence (DNA): TGTGCCAGCAGCATAGACAGATTTCGTTCCTACGAGCAGTACTTC.

The V gene is TRBV6-5, the J gene TRBJ2-7; TRBD2 is a possible D gene (5 bases). V lost 10 bases and J 2 bases, leaving 15 bases between the germline ends. The CDR3 length is 13 residues. Germline CDR1 is MNHEY and CDR2 is SVGAGI. This chain's CDR3 is CANRWGDAYEQYF. The CDR3, as DNA: TGTGCCAATCGGTGGGGAGATGCCTACGAGCAGTACTTC.

This rearrangement joins TRBV5-5 to TRBJ1-4, with a weak D call TRBD1 (5 bases). V shed 4 bases and J shed 6 bases, with 19 bases lying between them. The CDR3 has 16 residues. Germline-derived CDR1 and CDR2 are SGHKS and YYEKEE (reference sequence). CDR3 sequence: CASSPRGDQGHEKLFF. In DNA, the CDR3 is TGTGCCAGCAGCCCCCGGGGGGACCAAGGGCATGAAAAACTGTTTTTT.

V gene TRBV6-1 combines with J gene TRBJ2-7; a weak D match, TRBD2 (6 bases). This CDR3 is built from 14 residues. Trimming cost V 6 bases and J 4 bases, with 16 bases left between them. CDR1 MNHNS and CDR2 SASEGT come from the germline V gene. In DNA form, the CDR3 reads TGTGCCAGCAGATCCGGGACGGGAGCTTACGAGCAGTACTTC. This translates into CASRSGTGAYEQYF.

The CDR3 DNA follows: TGTGCCAGCAGCGCCCAAGCCGAAAAACTGTTTTTT. Protein: CASSAQAEKLFF. The chain links TRBV9 to TRBJ1-4; no firm D call. This CDR3 is built from 12 residues. Trimming pared 3 bases from V and 8 bases from J, leaving 8 bases between. Germline CDR1 SGDLS, CDR2 YYNGEE.

The CDR3 DNA sequence: TGCGCCAGCAGCTGGACGACTAGCGGGGGGGCCTCCGCCGCAGATACGCAGTATTTT. Translated: CASSWTTSGGASAADTQYF. The chain employs TRBV5-1 and TRBJ2-3, with 14 bases identical to TRBD2. CDR1 SGHRS and CDR2 YFSETQ come from the germline V gene. The V gene end was trimmed by 3 bases and the J gene end by 4 bases; junction bases not matched to a gene: 13. The CDR3 totals 19 residues.

This clone was recorded a few times. V and J are TRBV5-8 and TRBJ1-2; 7 positions match TRBD1. After removal of 6 bases from V and 4 bases from J, the junction contained 9 bases not matched to a gene. The CDR3 is 14 amino acids. The germline V gene encodes CDR1 SGHTS and CDR2 YDEGEE. CDR3 coding DNA: TGTGCCAGCAACTCGGGACAGAGAGTCTATGGCTACACCTTC. This encodes CASNSGQRVYGYTF.

The V and J genes are TRBV5-5 and TRBJ2-5; 7 nucleotides align to TRBD1. The CDR3 has 14 amino acids. Trimming took 4 bases from V and 1 from J; bases not matched to a gene: 4. Germline lookup yields CDR1 SGHKS and CDR2 YYEKEE (reference sequence). The DNA of the CDR3 is TGTGCCAGCAGCCGAGGACAGGTCCAAGAGACCCAGTACTTC. This sequence encodes CASSRGQVQETQYF.